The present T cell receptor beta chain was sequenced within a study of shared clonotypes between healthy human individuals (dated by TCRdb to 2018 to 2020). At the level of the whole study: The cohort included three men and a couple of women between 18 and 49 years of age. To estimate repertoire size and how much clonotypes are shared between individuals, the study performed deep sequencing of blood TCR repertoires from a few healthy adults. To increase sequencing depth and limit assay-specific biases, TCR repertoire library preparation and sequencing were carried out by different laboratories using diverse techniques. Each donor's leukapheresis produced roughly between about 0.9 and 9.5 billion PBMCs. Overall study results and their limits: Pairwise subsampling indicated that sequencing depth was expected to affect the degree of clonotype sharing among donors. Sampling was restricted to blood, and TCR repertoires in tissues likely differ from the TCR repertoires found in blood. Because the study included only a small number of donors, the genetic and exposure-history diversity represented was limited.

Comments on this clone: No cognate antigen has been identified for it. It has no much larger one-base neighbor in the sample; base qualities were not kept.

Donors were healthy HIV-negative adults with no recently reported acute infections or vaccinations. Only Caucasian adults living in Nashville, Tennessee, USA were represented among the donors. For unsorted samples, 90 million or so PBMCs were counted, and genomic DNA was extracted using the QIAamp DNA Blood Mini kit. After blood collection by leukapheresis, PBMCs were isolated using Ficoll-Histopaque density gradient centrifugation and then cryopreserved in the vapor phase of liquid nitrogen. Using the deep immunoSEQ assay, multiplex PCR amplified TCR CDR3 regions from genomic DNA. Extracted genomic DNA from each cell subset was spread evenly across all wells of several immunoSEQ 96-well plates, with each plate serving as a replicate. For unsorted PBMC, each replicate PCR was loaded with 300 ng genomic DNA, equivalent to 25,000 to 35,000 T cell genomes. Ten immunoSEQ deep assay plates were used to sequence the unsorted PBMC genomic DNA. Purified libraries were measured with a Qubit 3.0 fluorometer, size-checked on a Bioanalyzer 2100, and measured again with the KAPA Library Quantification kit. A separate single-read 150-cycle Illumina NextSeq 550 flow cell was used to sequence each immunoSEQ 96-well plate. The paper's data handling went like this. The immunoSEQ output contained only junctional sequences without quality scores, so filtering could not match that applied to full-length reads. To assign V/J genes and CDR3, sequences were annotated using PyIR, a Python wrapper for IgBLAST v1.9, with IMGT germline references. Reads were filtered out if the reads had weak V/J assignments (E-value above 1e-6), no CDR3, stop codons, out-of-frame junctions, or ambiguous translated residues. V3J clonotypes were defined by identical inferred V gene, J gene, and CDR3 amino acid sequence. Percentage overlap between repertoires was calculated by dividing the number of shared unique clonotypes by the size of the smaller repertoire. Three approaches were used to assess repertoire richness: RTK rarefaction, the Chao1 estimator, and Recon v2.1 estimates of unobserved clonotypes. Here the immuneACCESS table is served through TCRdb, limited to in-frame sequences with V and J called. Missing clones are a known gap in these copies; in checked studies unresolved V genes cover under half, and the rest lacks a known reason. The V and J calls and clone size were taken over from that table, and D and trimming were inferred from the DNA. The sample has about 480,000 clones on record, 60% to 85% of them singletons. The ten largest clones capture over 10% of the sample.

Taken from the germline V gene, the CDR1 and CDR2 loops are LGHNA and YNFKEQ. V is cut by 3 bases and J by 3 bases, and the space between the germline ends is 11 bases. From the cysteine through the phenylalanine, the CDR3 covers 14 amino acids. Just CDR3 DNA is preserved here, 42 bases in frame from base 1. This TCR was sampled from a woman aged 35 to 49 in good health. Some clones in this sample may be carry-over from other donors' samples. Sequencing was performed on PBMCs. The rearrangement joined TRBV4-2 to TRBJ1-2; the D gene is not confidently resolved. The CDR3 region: CASSHSIRDYGYTF. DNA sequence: TGTGCCAGCAGCCATTCCATTCGCGACTATGGCTACACCTTC.